This T cell receptor beta chain came from a study of blood T cell repertoires in COVID-19. Clones were sequenced by immunoSEQ multiplex PCR, and TCRdb holds only the in-frame ones, with some missing. The sample contains roughly 240,000 clones, 88% of which appear only once. The CDR3 runs 14 residues. V shed 1 base and J shed 6 bases, with 10 bases lying between them. Per the germline V gene, CDR1 is SGHTA and CDR2 is FQGNSA. The chain joins TRBV7-2 to TRBJ1-5; D call uncertain. The sequence derives from a woman in her thirties or forties with acute COVID-19. What was sequenced was PBMCs or T cells enriched from blood (not recorded which). This CDR3 is CASSLVAGGQPQHF. CDR3 sequence (DNA): TGTGCCAGCAGCTTAGTCGCAGGTGGTCAGCCCCAGCATTTT.